Following are 32 T cell receptor beta chains from one sample sequenced in a study of shared clonotypes between healthy human individuals. Using immunoSEQ multiplex PCR, the repertoire was profiled, and TCRdb retains in-frame clones only, with some absent. The sample shows about 700,000 clones, roughly 70% of them seen only once. The specimen was memory CD4+ T cells sorted from blood. Subset meaning: CD45RA-negative fraction. Every receptor here comes from a woman in her twenties or thirties in good health.

In DNA, the CDR3 is TGTGCCAGCTCACCGTCGACGGGGACCTACGAGCAGTACTTC. It yields the protein CASSPSTGTYEQYF. The chain couples TRBV18 to TRBJ2-7; D possibly corresponds to TRBD2 (5 bases). Germline lookup yields CDR1 KGHSH and CDR2 LQKENI. The V end was cut by 3 bases, the J end by 2 bases, with 11 bases between. The length of the CDR3 is 14 residues. Filled out from reference TRBV18 and TRBJ2-7, the complete variable domain reads NAGVMQNPRHLVRRRGQEARLRCSPMKGHSHVYWYRQLPEEGLKFMVYLQKENIIDESGMPKERFSAEFPKEGPSILRIQQVVRGDSAAYFCASSPSTGTYEQYFGPGTRLTVT.

This clone was found once. The V gene is TRBV19, the J gene TRBJ1-4; possibly TRBD1 for D (6 bases). Germline V CDR1 and CDR2: LNHDA, SQIVND (reference sequence). Trimming removed 3 bases from V and 0 bases from J, with 14 bases in between. This CDR3 contains 17 residues. Here the CDR3 DNA reads TGTGCCAGTAGTATTGAGGAGCGGACAGCAACTAATGAAAAACTGTTTTTT. Its translation: CASSIEERTATNEKLFF. The full variable domain, rest sourced from reference TRBV19 and TRBJ1-4, is DGGITQSPKYLFRKEGQNVTLSCEQNLNHDAMYWYRQDPGQGLRLIYYSQIVNDFQKGDIAEGYSVSREKKESFPLTVTSAQKNPTAFYLCASSIEERTATNEKLFFGSGTQLSVL.

The chain has TRBV28 and TRBJ1-5; a possible D gene is TRBD1 (6 bases). The V end lost 1 base, the J end lost 5 bases, and 12 bases lay between the germline ends. CDR3 length: 15 residues. Germline CDR1 MDHEN, CDR2 SYDVKM. CDR3 nucleotides: TGTGCCAGCAGTTTATTATCGTCAGGGGATCAGCCCCAGCATTTT. As protein: CASSLLSSGDQPQHF.

As concerns this clone: Given a far larger clone just one base away, this is likely a sequencing read error. Within the sample, other DNA sequences also encode this same CDR3. The chain has TRBV5-6 and TRBJ1-2; D is unresolved. V was trimmed by 4 bases and J by 3 bases, leaving 10 bases between them. In germline, CDR1 is SGHDT, CDR2 YYEEEE. The CDR3 spans 13 residues. CDR3 amino acids: CASSPDGDYGYTF. The CDR3 nucleotides read TGTGCCAGCAGCCCGGACGGAGACTATGGCTACACCTTC.

The chain combines TRBV14 with TRBJ2-7; 8 nucleotides agree with TRBD2. There are 15 residues in the CDR3. The ends lost 4 bases at V and 4 bases at J; junction bases unmatched: 9. The V gene's germline CDR1 is SGHDN and CDR2 FVKESK. CDR3 in DNA: TGTGCCAGCAGCCGGTACTTAGCGGGGCTTTACGAGCAGTACTTC. Translating gives CASSRYLAGLYEQYF.

The chain joins TRBV6-5 to TRBJ2-7; D remains unclear. This CDR3 contains 16 residues. Germline values: CDR1 MNHEY, CDR2 SVGAGI. Between the trimmed V and J ends, which lost 4 bases and 2 bases, there was a span of 18 bases. The CDR3 loop reads CASSSTYSGRAYEQYF. The CDR3 coding sequence is TGTGCCAGCAGTTCTACATACAGTGGACGGGCCTACGAGCAGTACTTC.

The rearrangement links TRBV28 to TRBJ2-5; a possible D gene is TRBD2 (6 bases). The CDR3 is made up of 15 amino acids. Between the trimmed V and J ends, which lost 8 bases and 3 bases, there was a span of 19 bases. Germline CDR1 is MDHEN and CDR2 is SYDVKM. CDR3 sequence: CASASSGAGKETQYF. CDR3 in DNA: TGTGCCAGCGCATCCTCCGGGGCGGGAAAAGAGACCCAGTACTTC.

The chain recombines TRBV4-1 with TRBJ2-1, with 8 bases identical to TRBD2. Germline-derived CDR1 and CDR2 are MGHRA and YSYEKL. The CDR3 covers 16 residues. V shed 1 base, J shed 4 bases, and the junction held 6 bases outside the gene matches. In DNA, the CDR3 is TGCGCCAGCAGCCAAGTGAGGACTAGCCGGTACAATGAGCAGTTCTTC. Its protein is CASSQVRTSRYNEQFF.

The chain is built from TRBV29-1 and TRBJ2-1; the match to TRBD1 covers 7 bases. V gave up 5 bases and J gave up 7 bases; unmatched junction bases: 8. Germline lookup yields CDR1 SQVTM and CDR2 ANQGSEA. The CDR3 consists of 13 residues. CDR3 sequence: CSVRAGGFNEQFF. CDR3 nucleotide sequence: TGCAGCGTTCGGGCAGGGGGTTTTAATGAGCAGTTCTTC.

Comment on this clone: This specimen includes other DNA sequences encoding the same CDR3. The chain recombines TRBV10-1 with TRBJ1-1; D is unresolved. This CDR3 region has 13 residues. V lost 4 bases to trimming and J lost 4 bases, with 10 bases between them. The germline V gene encodes CDR1 WNHNN and CDR2 SYGVQD (reference sequence). DNA of the CDR3: TGCGCCAGCAGTGTATCCCTGGGCACTGAAGCTTTCTTT. The encoded protein is CASSVSLGTEAFF.

This clone occurred a few times. V and J are TRBV28 and TRBJ1-6; D is unresolved. V lost 4 bases and J 6 bases, leaving 7 bases between the germline ends. CDR3 size: 13 residues. Germline lookup yields CDR1 MDHEN and CDR2 SYDVKM. The CDR3 is CASSWNANSPLHF. In DNA form, the CDR3 reads TGTGCCAGCAGTTGGAACGCTAATTCACCCCTCCACTTT.

In its sample, this clone was seen once. The chain's CDR3 is CASRSRKAGTNTGELFF. DNA of the CDR3: TGTGCCAGCAGATCAAGGAAGGCAGGGACGAACACCGGGGAGCTGTTTTTT. The chain carries TRBV5-4 and TRBJ2-2; maybe TRBD1 (5 bases). Per the germline V gene, CDR1 is SGHNT and CDR2 is YYREEE (reference sequence). V dropped 5 bases and J dropped 0 bases, with 17 bases sitting between them. The CDR3 is 17 residues long.

The chain carries TRBV6-6 and TRBJ2-5, with D maybe TRBD1 (5 bases). This CDR3 contains 13 residues. V was cut by 5 bases and J by 5 bases, with 12 bases left in between. Germline CDR1 and CDR2: MNHNY and SVGAGI (reference sequence). The CDR3 reads CASSRQLGETQYF. For the CDR3, the DNA is TGTGCCAGCAGTCGACAGTTAGGGGAGACCCAGTACTTC.

The V gene is TRBV5-4, the J gene TRBJ2-4; 9 nucleotides agree with TRBD2. This CDR3 comprises 15 residues. Germline CDR1 is SGHNT and CDR2 is YYREEE (reference sequence). With 4 bases clipped from V and 9 bases from J, the junction kept 11 bases outside the gene matches. CDR3 sequence: CASSGISGRRGIQYF. The DNA for the CDR3 is TGTGCCAGCAGCGGAATTAGCGGGAGAAGGGGCATTCAGTACTTC.

This clone appeared once. The chain recombines TRBV5-1 with TRBJ1-1, with 8 bases fitting TRBD1. This CDR3 contains 16 residues. V was pared by 4 bases and J by 6 bases, with 14 bases of the junction left unmatched. Germline CDR1 and CDR2: SGHRS and YFSETQ. The CDR3 loop reads CASSRRTGNSGAEAFF. The DNA of the CDR3 is TGCGCCAGCAGCCGTCGGACAGGGAATTCAGGGGCTGAAGCTTTCTTT.

This rearrangement joins TRBV7-8 to TRBJ2-1, with D possibly TRBD2 on 6 matching bases. Trimming took 5 bases from V and 3 from J, leaving 14 bases between them. CDR3 length: 15 amino acids. Germline CDR1 and CDR2: SGHVS and FQNEAQ. CDR3 in DNA: TGTGCCAGCAGCATCCGGGAGATTAGCTACAATGAGCAGTTCTTC. Amino acids: CASSIREISYNEQFF.

The chain joins TRBV10-1 to TRBJ2-7; TRBD2 agrees at 7 bases. This CDR3 spans 13 amino acids. From germline, CDR1 is WNHNN and CDR2 SYGVQD (reference sequence). After removal of 3 bases from V and 2 bases from J, the junction contained 1 base not matched to a gene. The CDR3 coding sequence is TGCGCCAGCAGTGATGGGACTACCTACGAGCAGTACTTC. Its translation is CASSDGTTYEQYF.

CDR3 amino acids: CASSPARKGAGSPLHF. The DNA for the CDR3 is TGTGCCAGCAGCCCCGCCCGGAAGGGGGCGGGGTCACCCCTCCACTTT. The chain links TRBV27 to TRBJ1-6; 7 bases agree with TRBD1. Germline V gene sequence: CDR1 MNHEY, CDR2 SMNVEV (reference sequence). The CDR3 is 16 residues long. After removal of 6 bases from V and 10 bases from J, the junction contained 15 bases not matched to a gene.

CDR3 sequence (DNA): TGTGCCAGCAGTTTCGGGGCGGAAAAACTGTTTTTT. Translation: CASSFGAEKLFF. The chain recombines TRBV28 with TRBJ1-4; D perhaps matches TRBD1 (5 bases). Germline assignment: CDR1 MDHEN and CDR2 SYDVKM. The CDR3 runs 12 residues. V gave up 3 bases and J gave up 8 bases, with 7 bases separating them.

The V and J genes are TRBV7-9 and TRBJ2-5; 7 nucleotides line up with TRBD2. The CDR3 has 14 residues. Losses at the gene ends were 3 bases for V and 2 bases for J; bases not matched to a gene: 3. Germline V gene sequence: CDR1 SEHNR, CDR2 FQNEAQ (reference sequence). The CDR3 spells CASSLTSRQETQYF. The CDR3 DNA is TGTGCCAGCAGCTTGACTAGCCGACAAGAGACCCAGTACTTC.

This clone turned up a few times. V usage is TRBV7-9 and J usage is TRBJ1-3; maybe TRBD1 (6 bases). Trimming removed 2 bases at V and 4 bases at J, with 9 bases between. CDR3 length equals 14 residues. Germline lookup yields CDR1 SEHNR and CDR2 FQNEAQ (reference sequence). The CDR3 bases are TGTGCCAGCAGCTTAAAGGGGGGCGGAAACACCATATATTTT. It translates to CASSLKGGGNTIYF.

The J gene is TRBJ2-2, the V gene TRBV7-2; D gene ambiguous. The CDR3 covers 13 residues. Germline V CDR1 and CDR2: SGHTA, FQGNSA. V lost 1 base to trimming and J lost 7 bases, with 7 bases between them. This chain's CDR3 is CASSLVTIGELFF. The CDR3 nucleotides read TGTGCCAGCAGCTTAGTTACTATCGGGGAGCTGTTTTTT.

Concerning this clone itself: One junction end disagrees with the germline gene, perhaps due to a read error. The rearrangement uses TRBV2 and TRBJ2-7; TRBD2 matches 15 bases. Germline assignment: CDR1 SNHLY and CDR2 FYNNEI. CDR3 length equals 17 residues. The CDR3 protein is CASRGRTSGRASHEQYF. The CDR3 region has the DNA TGTGCCAGCAGGGGACGGACTAGCGGGAGGGCCTCCCACGAGCAGTACTTC.

The chain uses TRBV27 and TRBJ2-1; 7 bases fit TRBD2. Per the germline V gene, CDR1 is MNHEY and CDR2 is SMNVEV (reference sequence). Germline trimming cut 3 bases from V and 10 bases from J; bases unmatched to any gene: 6. The CDR3 has 13 amino acids. CDR3 region: CASSFSGAGEQFF. CDR3 nucleotide sequence: TGTGCCAGCAGTTTCTCGGGAGCGGGGGAGCAGTTCTTC.

V gene TRBV10-3 combines with J gene TRBJ1-4; TRBD1 aligns across 12 bases. Germline V lookup: CDR1 ENHRY, CDR2 SYGVKD. The V segment lost 9 bases and the J segment 7 bases; nucleotides outside the gene matches: 3. This CDR3 is built from 13 residues. The CDR3 bases are TGTGCCATAGGGACAGGGGGCAGTGAAAAACTGTTTTTT. As protein: CAIGTGGSEKLFF.

CDR3 DNA: TGTGCCAGCAGTCTTCCAGGGGCCATGAGGTACGAGCAGTACTTC. It specifies CASSLPGAMRYEQYF. The chain couples TRBV28 to TRBJ2-7; a possible D gene is TRBD1 (6 bases). CDR1 and CDR2 (germline): MDHEN, SYDVKM. The V and J ends lost 5 bases and 4 bases respectively, with 18 bases between them. This CDR3 is built from 15 residues.

The chain joins TRBV6-1 to TRBJ1-5, with a weak D call TRBD1 (5 bases). Trimming removed 3 bases from V and 4 bases from J, with 13 bases in between. The CDR3 extends over 15 amino acids. Germline V gene sequence: CDR1 MNHNS, CDR2 SASEGT. The CDR3 DNA reads as TGTGCCAGCAGTGAGTTGGGGCGGTCGAATCAGCCCCAGCATTTT. Translated, it gives CASSELGRSNQPQHF.

This clone has more than one count but fewer than ten. The genes are TRBV25-1 and TRBJ2-3, with D possibly matching TRBD1 (7 bases). The germline V gene has CDR1 MGHDK and CDR2 SYGVNS. V gave up 3 bases and J gave up 4 bases, with 14 bases separating them. CDR3 length: 15 residues. This chain's CDR3 is CASSDPGGMADTQYF. For the CDR3, the DNA is TGTGCCAGCAGTGATCCAGGGGGGATGGCAGATACGCAGTATTTT.

The chain couples TRBV5-8 to TRBJ2-7, with no clear D. Trimming took 2 bases from V and 2 from J, leaving 14 bases between them. CDR1 is SGHTS and CDR2 is YDEGEE in the germline V gene. The CDR3 is 15 amino acids. In DNA, the CDR3 is TGTGCCAGCAGCTTACGGAGAGCCGACACCTACGAGCAGTACTTC. Its protein is CASSLRRADTYEQYF. The variable domain in full, completed from reference TRBV5-8 and TRBJ2-7, reads EAGVTQSPTHLIKTRGQQATLRCSPISGHTSVYWYQQALGLGLQFLLWYDEGEERNRGNFPPRFSGRQFPNYSSELNVNALELEDSALYLCASSLRRADTYEQYFGPGTRLTVT.

This chain uses TRBV6-6 with TRBJ2-1; 7 bases map to TRBD2. Trimming at V came to 5 bases and at J to 7 bases, leaving 14 bases not matched to a gene. The CDR3 is made up of 16 amino acids. The V gene's germline CDR1 is MNHNY and CDR2 SVGAGI (reference sequence). The CDR3 coding sequence is TGTGCCAGCAGTCACCTTGGAGGGAGGGCCGGGAATGAGCAGTTCTTC. This gives the protein CASSHLGGRAGNEQFF.

V usage is TRBV6-6 and J usage is TRBJ2-5; D uncertain. V shed 2 bases and J shed 3 bases, with 4 bases lying between them. Per germline, CDR1 MNHNY and CDR2 SVGAGI (reference sequence). The CDR3 covers 12 residues. The chain's CDR3 is CASSYGKETQYF. In nucleotides, the CDR3 is TGTGCCAGCAGTTACGGGAAAGAGACCCAGTACTTC.

The chain is built from TRBV19 and TRBJ1-2, with TRBD1 matching 9 bases. This CDR3 is built from 13 residues. The V gene's germline CDR1 is LNHDA and CDR2 SQIVND (reference sequence). With V trimmed by 10 bases and J by 0 bases, 3 bases remained unmatched. This CDR3 reads CAIDRGSNYGYTF. The CDR3 nucleotides read TGTGCCATCGACAGGGGGTCTAACTATGGCTACACCTTC.